Listed below are T cell receptor beta chains from one sample, sequenced in a study of shared clonotypes between healthy human individuals. The method was immunoSEQ multiplex PCR; TCRdb's version includes in-frame clones alone and lacks a portion of them. The sample consists of some 2,000,000 clones, approximately 95% of them appearing once. Input material: naive CD4+ T cells sorted from blood. Every receptor here comes from a man aged 18 to 30 in good health. Each CDR3 is given without its conserved first and last residue. Fields, in order: V gene, D gene, CDR3 protein. D genes are given only for firm matches.

>TRBV12-5|-
ASALGTGELF
>TRBV10-3|TRBD2
AISERLAGETDTQY
>TRBV7-6|TRBD1
ASSPGQGMSGYT
>TRBV6-5|-
ASHRGGAYGYT
>TRBV6-1|TRBD1
ASSRGTGMNTEAF
>TRBV5-1|TRBD1
ASSLPQGEGAKT
>TRBV5-4|TRBD2
ASSLELAGNTGELF
>TRBV27|-
ASSLSLGTGLYSNQPQH
>TRBV7-9|-
ASSLAGVTYEQY
>TRBV5-6|TRBD2
ASSTRQTSGGTALF
>TRBV27|TRBD1
ASSPSVRTGLTEAF
>TRBV30|TRBD2
AWSGQGGSYEQY
>TRBV18|-
ASSPQGIGATNEKLF
>TRBV6-5|-
ASRAFGPLNTEAF
>TRBV5-1|-
ASSFDGRVETQY
>TRBV5-6|-
ASSSTGHSGANVLT
>TRBV6-5|TRBD2
ASSYSRGGVELF
>TRBV11-2|-
ASSSSRVTGELF
>TRBV5-1|TRBD1
ASSSGTGSNSPLH
>TRBV5-6|TRBD1
ASSLRGLNYEQY
>TRBV6-6|-
ASKGEGDTGELF
>TRBV7-8|TRBD1
ASSPLGDSFPTNEKLF
>TRBV12-5|-
ASGLGTKGGREAYGYT
>TRBV6-1|-
ASSGLLTPGYGYT
>TRBV7-9|-
ASSQIRLDSEQY
>TRBV30|-
AWTLGALLDSPLH